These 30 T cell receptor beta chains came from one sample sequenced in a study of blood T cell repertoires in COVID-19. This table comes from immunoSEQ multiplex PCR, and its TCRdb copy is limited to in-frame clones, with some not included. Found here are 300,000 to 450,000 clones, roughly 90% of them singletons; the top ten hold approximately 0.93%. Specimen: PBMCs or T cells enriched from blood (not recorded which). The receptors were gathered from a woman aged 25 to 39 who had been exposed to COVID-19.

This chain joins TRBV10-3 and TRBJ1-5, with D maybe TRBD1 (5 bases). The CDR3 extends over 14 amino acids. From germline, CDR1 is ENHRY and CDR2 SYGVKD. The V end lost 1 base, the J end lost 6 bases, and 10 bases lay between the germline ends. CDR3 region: CAISEYQGVQPQHF. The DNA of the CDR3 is TGTGCCATCAGTGAGTACCAAGGGGTTCAGCCCCAGCATTTT.

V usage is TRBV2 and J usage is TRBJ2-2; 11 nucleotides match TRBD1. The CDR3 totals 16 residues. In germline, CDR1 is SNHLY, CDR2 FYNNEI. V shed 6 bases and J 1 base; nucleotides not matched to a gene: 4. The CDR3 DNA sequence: TGTGCCAGCAGCTTGGGACAGGGGGAGAACACCGGGGAGCTGTTTTTT. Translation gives CASSLGQGENTGELFF.

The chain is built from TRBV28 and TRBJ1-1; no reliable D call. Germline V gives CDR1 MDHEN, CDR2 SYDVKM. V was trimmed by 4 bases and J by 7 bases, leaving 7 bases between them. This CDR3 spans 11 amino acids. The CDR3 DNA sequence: TGTGCCAGCAGTTCAGTATATGAAGCTTTCTTT. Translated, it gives CASSSVYEAFF.

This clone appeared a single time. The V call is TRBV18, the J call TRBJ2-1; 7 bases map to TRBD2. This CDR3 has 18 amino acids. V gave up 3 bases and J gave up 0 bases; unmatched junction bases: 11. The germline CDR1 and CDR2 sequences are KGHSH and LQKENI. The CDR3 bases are TGTGCCAGCTCACCTTCGCTGGGGGGGAGGATCTCCTACAATGAGCAGTTCTTC. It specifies CASSPSLGGRISYNEQFF.

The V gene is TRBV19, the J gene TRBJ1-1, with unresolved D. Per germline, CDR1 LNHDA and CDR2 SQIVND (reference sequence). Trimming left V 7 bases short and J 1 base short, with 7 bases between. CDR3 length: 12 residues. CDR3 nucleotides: TGTGCCAGTATGCACGGGAACACTGAAGCTTTCTTT. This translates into CASMHGNTEAFF.

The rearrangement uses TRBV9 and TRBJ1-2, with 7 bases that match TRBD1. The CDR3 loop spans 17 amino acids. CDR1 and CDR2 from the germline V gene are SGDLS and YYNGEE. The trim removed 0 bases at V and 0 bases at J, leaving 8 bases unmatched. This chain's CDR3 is CASSVGAGGRTNYGYTF. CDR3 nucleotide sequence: TGTGCCAGCAGCGTAGGGGCAGGGGGACGGACTAACTATGGCTACACCTTC.

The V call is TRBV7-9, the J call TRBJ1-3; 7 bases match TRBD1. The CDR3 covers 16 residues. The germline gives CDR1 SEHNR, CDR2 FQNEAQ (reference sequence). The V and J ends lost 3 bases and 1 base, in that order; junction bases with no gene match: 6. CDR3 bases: TGTGCCAGCAGCTTGCGGACAGGTGGTTCTGGAAACACCATATATTTT. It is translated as CASSLRTGGSGNTIYF.

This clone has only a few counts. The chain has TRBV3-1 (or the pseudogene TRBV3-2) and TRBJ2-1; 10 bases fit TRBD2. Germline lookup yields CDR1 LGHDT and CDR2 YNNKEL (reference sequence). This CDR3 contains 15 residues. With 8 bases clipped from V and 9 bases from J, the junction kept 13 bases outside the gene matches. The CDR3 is CASQQLSGGQGEQFF. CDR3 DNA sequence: TGTGCCAGCCAACAACTTAGCGGGGGGCAGGGTGAGCAGTTCTTC.

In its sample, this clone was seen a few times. As DNA, the CDR3 is TGTGCCAGCAGCGTGTTGGGGCAGGGAGGAGAAAAACTGTTTTTT. It encodes CASSVLGQGGEKLFF. This chain joins TRBV9 and TRBJ1-4, with D possibly TRBD1 on 5 matching bases. The CDR3 runs 15 residues. Germline-derived CDR1 and CDR2 are SGDLS and YYNGEE. The V end lost 2 bases, the J end lost 8 bases, and 16 bases lay between the germline ends.

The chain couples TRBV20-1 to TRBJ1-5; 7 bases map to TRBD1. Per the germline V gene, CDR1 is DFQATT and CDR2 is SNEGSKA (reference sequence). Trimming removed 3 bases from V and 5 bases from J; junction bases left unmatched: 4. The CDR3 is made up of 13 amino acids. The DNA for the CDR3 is TGCAGTGCTAGTGGCCAGGGGGATCAGCCCCAGCATTTT. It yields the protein CSASGQGDQPQHF.

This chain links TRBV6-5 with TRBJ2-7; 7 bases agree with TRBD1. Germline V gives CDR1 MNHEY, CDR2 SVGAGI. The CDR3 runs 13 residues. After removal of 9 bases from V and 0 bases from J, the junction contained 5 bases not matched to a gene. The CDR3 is CASYGTVSYEQYF. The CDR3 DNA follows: TGTGCCAGTTATGGGACAGTCTCCTACGAGCAGTACTTC.

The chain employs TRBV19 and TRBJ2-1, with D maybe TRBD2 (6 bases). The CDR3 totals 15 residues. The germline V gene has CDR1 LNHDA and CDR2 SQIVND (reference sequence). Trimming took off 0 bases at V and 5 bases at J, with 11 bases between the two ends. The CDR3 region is CASSIEGGRNNEQFF. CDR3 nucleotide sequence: TGTGCCAGTAGTATAGAGGGGGGACGGAACAATGAGCAGTTCTTC.

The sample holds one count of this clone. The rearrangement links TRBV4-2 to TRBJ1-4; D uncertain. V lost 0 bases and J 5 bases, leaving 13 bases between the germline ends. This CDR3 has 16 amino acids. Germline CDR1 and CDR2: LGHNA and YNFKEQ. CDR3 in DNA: TGTGCCAGCAGCCAAGAAGCGGCCAGACCAAATGAAAAACTGTTTTTT. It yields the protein CASSQEAARPNEKLFF.

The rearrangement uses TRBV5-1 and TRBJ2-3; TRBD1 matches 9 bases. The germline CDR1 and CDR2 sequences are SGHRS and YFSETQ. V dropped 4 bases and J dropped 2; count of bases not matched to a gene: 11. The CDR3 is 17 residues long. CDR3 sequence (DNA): TGCGCCAGCAGCGCCGGGACAGGGTTGGGGTACACAGATACGCAGTATTTT. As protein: CASSAGTGLGYTDTQYF.

The CDR3 nucleotides are TGCGCCAGCAGAGGGGGCCTCCTTCAAGAGACCCAGTACTTC. Its protein product is CASRGGLLQETQYF. This rearrangement joins TRBV5-1 to TRBJ2-5; 7 bases are a match to TRBD1. The J segment lost 2 bases and the V segment lost 5 bases, leaving 6 bases of the junction unmatched. Germline values: CDR1 SGHRS, CDR2 YFSETQ. This CDR3 spans 14 amino acids.

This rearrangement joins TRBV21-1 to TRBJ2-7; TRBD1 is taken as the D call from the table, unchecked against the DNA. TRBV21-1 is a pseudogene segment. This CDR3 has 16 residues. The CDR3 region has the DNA TGTGCCAGCAGCAAAGCCCCGGGGGACAGGGAGTTGGAGCAGTACTTC. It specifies CASSKAPGDRELEQYF.

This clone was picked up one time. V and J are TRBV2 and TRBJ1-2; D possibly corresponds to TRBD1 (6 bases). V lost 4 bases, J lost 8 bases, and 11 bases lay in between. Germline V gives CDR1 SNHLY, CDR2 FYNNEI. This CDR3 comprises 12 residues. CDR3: CASSAHREGYTF. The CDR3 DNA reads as TGTGCCAGCAGTGCCCACAGGGAAGGCTACACCTTC.

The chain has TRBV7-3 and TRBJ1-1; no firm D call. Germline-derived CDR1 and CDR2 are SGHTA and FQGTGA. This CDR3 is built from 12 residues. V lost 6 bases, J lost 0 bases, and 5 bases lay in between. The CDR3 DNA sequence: TGTGCCAGCAGTCCAATGAACACTGAAGCTTTCTTT. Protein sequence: CASSPMNTEAFF. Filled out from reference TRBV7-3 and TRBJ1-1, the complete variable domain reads GAGVSQTPSNKVTEKGKYVELRCDPISGHTALYWYRQSLGQGPEFLIYFQGTGAADDSGLPNDRFFAVRPEGSVSTLKIQRTERGDSAVYLCASSPMNTEAFFGQGTRLTVV.

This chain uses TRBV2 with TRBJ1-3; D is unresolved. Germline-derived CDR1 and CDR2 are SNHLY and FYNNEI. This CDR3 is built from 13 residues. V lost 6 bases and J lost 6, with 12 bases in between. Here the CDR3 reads CASRRGTTNTIYF. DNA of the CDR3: TGTGCCAGCAGGCGGGGAACCACAAACACCATATATTTT. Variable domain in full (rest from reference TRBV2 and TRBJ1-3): EPEVTQTPSHQVTQMGQEVILRCVPISNHLYFYWYRQILGQKVEFLVSFYNNEISEKSEIFDDQFSVERPDGSNFTLKIRSTKLEDSAMYFCASRRGTTNTIYFGEGSWLTVV.

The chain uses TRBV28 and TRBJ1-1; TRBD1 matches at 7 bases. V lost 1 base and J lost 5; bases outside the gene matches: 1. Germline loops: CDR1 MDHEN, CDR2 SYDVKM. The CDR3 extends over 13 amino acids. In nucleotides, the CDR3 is TGTGCCAGCAGTTTATTGGACAGGACTGAAGCTTTCTTT. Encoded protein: CASSLLDRTEAFF.

CDR3 nucleotide sequence: TGCAGTGCTAGTTGGGGGGGCTCCTACGAGCAGTACTTC. Translation gives CSASWGGSYEQYF. V gene TRBV20-1 combines with J gene TRBJ2-7; 7 bases match TRBD2. The junction had 2 bases not matched to a gene; V was cut back by 3 bases and J by 0 bases. From germline, CDR1 is DFQATT and CDR2 SNEGSKA (reference sequence). This CDR3 is 13 amino acids long.

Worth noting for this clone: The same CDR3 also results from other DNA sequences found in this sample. This CDR3 reads CASSSRGGRNEKLFF. In DNA, the CDR3 is TGTGCCAGCAGTTCCCGAGGAGGGAGAAATGAAAAACTGTTTTTT. V is TRBV27 and J is TRBJ1-4; D gene ambiguous. V was clipped by 4 bases and J by 5 bases, with 14 bases between them. The CDR3 has 15 residues. Germline CDR1 MNHEY, CDR2 SMNVEV (reference sequence).

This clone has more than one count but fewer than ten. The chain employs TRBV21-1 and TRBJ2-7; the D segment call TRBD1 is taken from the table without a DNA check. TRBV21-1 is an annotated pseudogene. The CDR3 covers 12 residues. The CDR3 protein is CAGLLTDYEQYF. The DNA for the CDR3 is TGTGCCGGTCTTCTGACAGATTACGAGCAGTACTTC.

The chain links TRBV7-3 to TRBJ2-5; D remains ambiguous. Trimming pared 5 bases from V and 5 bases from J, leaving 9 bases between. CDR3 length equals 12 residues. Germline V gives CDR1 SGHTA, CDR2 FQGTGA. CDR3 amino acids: CASSLVGETQYF. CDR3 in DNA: TGTGCCAGCAGCCTAGTGGGTGAGACCCAGTACTTC. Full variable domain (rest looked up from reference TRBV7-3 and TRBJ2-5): GAGVSQTPSNKVTEKGKYVELRCDPISGHTALYWYRQSLGQGPEFLIYFQGTGAADDSGLPNDRFFAVRPEGSVSTLKIQRTERGDSAVYLCASSLVGETQYFGPGTRLLVL.

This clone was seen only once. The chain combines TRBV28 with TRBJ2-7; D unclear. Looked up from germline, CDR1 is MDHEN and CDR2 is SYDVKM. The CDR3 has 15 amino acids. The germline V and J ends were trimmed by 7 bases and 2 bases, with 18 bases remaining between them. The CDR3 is CASTSTGAYAYEQYF. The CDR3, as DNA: TGTGCCAGCACCTCCACGGGTGCTTACGCCTACGAGCAGTACTTC.

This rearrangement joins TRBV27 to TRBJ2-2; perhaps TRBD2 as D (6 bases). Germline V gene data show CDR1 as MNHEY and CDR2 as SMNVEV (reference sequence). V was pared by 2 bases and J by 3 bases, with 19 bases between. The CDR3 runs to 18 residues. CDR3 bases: TGTGCCAGCAGTTTAGAAGGAGGGTGGGCTACGGACACCGGGGAGCTGTTTTTT. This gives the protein CASSLEGGWATDTGELFF.

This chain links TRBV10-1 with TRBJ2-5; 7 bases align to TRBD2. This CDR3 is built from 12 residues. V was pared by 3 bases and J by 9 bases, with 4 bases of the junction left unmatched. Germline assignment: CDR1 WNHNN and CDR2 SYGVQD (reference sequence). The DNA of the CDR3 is TGCGCCAGCAGTGAATCGGGGAGGGCCCAGTACTTC. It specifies CASSESGRAQYF.

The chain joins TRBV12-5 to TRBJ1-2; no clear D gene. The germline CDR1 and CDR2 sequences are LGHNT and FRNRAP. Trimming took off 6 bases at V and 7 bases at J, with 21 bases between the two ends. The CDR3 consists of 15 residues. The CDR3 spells CASGFPGASLGGYTF. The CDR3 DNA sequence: TGTGCTAGTGGCTTCCCCGGAGCGTCTTTGGGTGGCTACACCTTC.

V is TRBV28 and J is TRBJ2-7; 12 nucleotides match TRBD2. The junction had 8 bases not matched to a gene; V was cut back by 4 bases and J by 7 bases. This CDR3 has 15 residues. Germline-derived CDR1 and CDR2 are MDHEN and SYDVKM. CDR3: CASSSPTSGSWEQYF. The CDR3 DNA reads TGTGCCAGCAGTTCCCCGACTAGCGGGAGTTGGGAGCAGTACTTC.

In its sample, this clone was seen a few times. This chain's CDR3 is CSARFLPGYTF. CDR3 in DNA: TGCAGTGCTAGGTTTCTTCCCGGCTACACCTTC. The chain couples TRBV20-1 to TRBJ1-2; unclear D gene. This CDR3 contains 11 residues. The germline CDR1 and CDR2 sequences are DFQATT and SNEGSKA (reference sequence). Trimming took off 3 bases at V and 8 bases at J, with 10 bases between the two ends.